This entry is about one T cell receptor beta chain. TCRdb's table, derived via immunoSEQ multiplex PCR, lists solely in-frame clones and lacks some. The sample has around 71,000 clones, roughly 83% seen once. The CDR3 contains 20 residues. Unmatched junction bases numbered 21, after V lost 2 bases and J lost 5 bases. Germline CDR1 reads MDHEN; CDR2 reads SYDVKM. These data are taken from a study of blood T cell repertoires in COVID-19. Study-level information: COVID-19 samples from acute and convalescent phases originated in the United States, Italy and Spain.

The chain recombines TRBV28 with TRBJ2-7; TRBD1 agrees at 10 bases. The sequence was collected from a man between 25 and 39 years old with COVID-19, enrolled during active disease. Sequencing was done on a sample of peripheral blood. The CDR3 sequence is CASSLGGTGAFWAGGDEQYF. The CDR3 DNA follows: TGTGCCAGCAGTTTAGGCGGGACAGGGGCTTTTTGGGCGGGAGGCGACGAGCAGTACTTC.